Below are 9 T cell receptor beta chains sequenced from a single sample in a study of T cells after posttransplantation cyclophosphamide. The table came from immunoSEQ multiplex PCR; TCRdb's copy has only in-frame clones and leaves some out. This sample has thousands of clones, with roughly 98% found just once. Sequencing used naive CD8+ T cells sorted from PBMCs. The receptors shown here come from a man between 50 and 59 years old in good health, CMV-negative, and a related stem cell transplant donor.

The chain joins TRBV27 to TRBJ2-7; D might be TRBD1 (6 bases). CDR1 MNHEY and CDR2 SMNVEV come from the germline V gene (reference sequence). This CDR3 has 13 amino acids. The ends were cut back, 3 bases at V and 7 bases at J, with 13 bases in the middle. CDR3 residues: CASSFGRGIEQYF. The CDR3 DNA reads TGTGCCAGCAGTTTTGGCAGGGGCATTGAGCAGTACTTC.

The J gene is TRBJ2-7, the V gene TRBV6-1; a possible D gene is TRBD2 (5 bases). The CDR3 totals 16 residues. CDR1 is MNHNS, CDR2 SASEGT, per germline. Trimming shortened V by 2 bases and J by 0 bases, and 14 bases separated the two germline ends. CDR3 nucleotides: TGTGCCAGCAGTGAAAGTTTCGGTGACTACTCCTACGAGCAGTACTTC. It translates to CASSESFGDYSYEQYF.

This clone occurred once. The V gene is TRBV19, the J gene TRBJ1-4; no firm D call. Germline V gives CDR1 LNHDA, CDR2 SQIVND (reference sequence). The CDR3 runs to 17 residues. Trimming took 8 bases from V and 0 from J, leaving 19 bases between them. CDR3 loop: CASSRFFPTPTNEKLFF. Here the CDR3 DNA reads TGTGCCAGTTCCCGTTTTTTTCCGACACCAACTAATGAAAAACTGTTTTTT.

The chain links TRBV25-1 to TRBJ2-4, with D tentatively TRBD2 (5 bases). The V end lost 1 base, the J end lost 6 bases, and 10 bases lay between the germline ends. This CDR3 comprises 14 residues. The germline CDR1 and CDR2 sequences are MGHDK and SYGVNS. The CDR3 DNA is TGTGCCAGCAGTGAATCCGCTCGGGGAAACATTCAGTACTTC. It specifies CASSESARGNIQYF. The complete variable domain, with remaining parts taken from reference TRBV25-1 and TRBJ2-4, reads EADIYQTPRYLVIGTGKKITLECSQTMGHDKMYWYQQDPGMELHLIHYSYGVNSTEKGDLSSESTVSRIRTEHFPLTLESARPSHTSQYLCASSESARGNIQYFGAGTRLSVL.

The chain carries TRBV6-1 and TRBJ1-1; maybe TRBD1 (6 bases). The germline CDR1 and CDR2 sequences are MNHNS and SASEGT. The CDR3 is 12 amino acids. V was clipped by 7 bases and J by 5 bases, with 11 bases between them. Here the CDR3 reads CASIGGLTEAFF. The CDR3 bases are TGTGCCAGCATCGGGGGGCTTACTGAAGCTTTCTTT.

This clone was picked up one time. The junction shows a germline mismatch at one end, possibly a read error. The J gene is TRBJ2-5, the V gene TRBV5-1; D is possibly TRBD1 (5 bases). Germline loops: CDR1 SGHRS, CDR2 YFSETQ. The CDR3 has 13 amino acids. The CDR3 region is CAGSLVGEETQYF. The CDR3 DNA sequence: TGCGCCGGCAGCTTGGTAGGGGAAGAGACCCAGTACTTC.

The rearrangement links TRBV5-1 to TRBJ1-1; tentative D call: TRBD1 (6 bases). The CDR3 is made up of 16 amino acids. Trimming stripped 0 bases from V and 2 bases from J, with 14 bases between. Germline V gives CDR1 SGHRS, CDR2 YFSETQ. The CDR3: CASSLASAGTNTEAFF. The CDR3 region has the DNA TGCGCCAGCAGCTTGGCCTCGGCAGGGACAAACACTGAAGCTTTCTTT.

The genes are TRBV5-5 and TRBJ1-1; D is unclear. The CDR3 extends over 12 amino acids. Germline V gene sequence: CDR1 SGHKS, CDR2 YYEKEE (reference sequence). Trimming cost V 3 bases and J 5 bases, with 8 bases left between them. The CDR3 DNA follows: TGTGCCAGCAGCTCCCTCGGGACTGAAGCTTTCTTT. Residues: CASSSLGTEAFF.

The CDR3 protein is CASSPNGNTGELFF. CDR3 coding DNA: TGTGCCAGCTCACCAAACGGGAACACCGGGGAGCTGTTTTTT. The V call is TRBV18, the J call TRBJ2-2, with D unclear. V gave up 2 bases and J gave up 1 base, with 5 bases separating them. Germline lookup yields CDR1 KGHSH and CDR2 LQKENI. The CDR3 is made up of 14 amino acids.